This TCR beta chain was captured by sequencing in a study of CD8 T cell repertoires and HIV-1 epitope variants. Study-wide background: Twenty-five autologous and known Gag and Nef epitope variant peptides each stimulated T cells separately. Separate from the cultures, 1M uncultured T cells served as baseline. Study observations and caveats: Beta chains alone show antigen proliferation, not cytokine profile or function.

This clone showed up just a few times. The antigen remains undetermined. TCRdb keeps only in-frame clones here, not all; method: immunoSEQ multiplex PCR. The repertoire holds under 2,500 clones, with approximately 71% as singletons. The CDR3 has 14 amino acids. Per the germline V gene, CDR1 is SGHVS and CDR2 is FQNEAQ. The ends were cut back, 1 base at V and 0 bases at J, with 4 bases in the middle. The rearrangement uses TRBV7-8 and TRBJ2-1, with no clear D. Sequencing was carried out using cultured CD8+ T cells derived from PBMCs. The source is a male donor with HIV. CDR3 DNA sequence: TGTGCCAGCAGCTTAGATAGCTCCTACAATGAGCAGTTCTTC. Translating it yields CASSLDSSYNEQFF.